The 26 T cell receptor beta chains below come from one sample, sequenced in a study of shared clonotypes between healthy human individuals. TCRdb keeps only in-frame clones here, not all; method: immunoSEQ multiplex PCR. The sample lists about 2,500,000 clones, approximately 94% occurring once. The sample comprised naive CD4+ T cells sorted from blood. Indicated subset: CD45RA+ positively selected. The receptors were gathered from a young man in good health.

The chain combines TRBV11-2 with TRBJ2-3, with D possibly TRBD2 on 6 matching bases. From germline, CDR1 is SGHAT and CDR2 FQNNGV. V dropped 0 bases and J dropped 4 bases, with 11 bases sitting between them. The CDR3 runs to 15 residues. The CDR3 sequence is CASSLDGGWADTQYF. In DNA form, the CDR3 reads TGTGCCAGCAGCTTAGATGGGGGGTGGGCAGATACGCAGTATTTT.

This chain joins TRBV2 and TRBJ2-2, with 8 bases identical to TRBD1. V gave up 7 bases and J gave up 1 base; unmatched junction bases: 14. The CDR3 extends over 18 amino acids. CDR1 is SNHLY, CDR2 FYNNEI, per germline. As DNA, the CDR3 is TGTGCCAGCACTAGATATGTGGCCGGGACAGGGAACACCGGGGAGCTGTTTTTT. This gives the protein CASTRYVAGTGNTGELFF.

The chain joins TRBV15 to TRBJ1-3, with 8 bases fitting TRBD1. CDR1 and CDR2 from the germline V gene are LNHNV and YYDKDF (reference sequence). This CDR3 contains 15 residues. V was clipped by 3 bases and J by 4 bases; unmatched bases: 5. This chain's CDR3 is CATSRDRETGNTIYF. Written as DNA, the CDR3 is TGTGCCACCAGCAGGGACAGGGAGACAGGAAACACCATATATTTT.

Regarding this clone: Other DNA sequences in the same sample also yield this CDR3. V usage is TRBV4-3 and J usage is TRBJ1-1; D ambiguous. This CDR3 is built from 13 residues. V lost 1 base and J lost 2, with 5 bases in between. Germline CDR1 reads LGHNA; CDR2 reads YSLEER. The CDR3 protein is CASSQVVNTEAFF. The CDR3 nucleotides are TGCGCCAGCAGCCAAGTCGTCAACACTGAAGCTTTCTTT.

The chain links TRBV7-6 to TRBJ2-5; 8 bases map to TRBD1. Germline V CDR1 and CDR2: SGHVS, FNYEAQ. The CDR3 extends over 16 amino acids. The V and J ends lost 1 base and 4 bases, in that order; junction bases with no gene match: 8. The DNA of the CDR3 is TGTGCCAGCAGCTTAGGGCCCAGGGGGCTGGCAGAGACCCAGTACTTC. This codes for CASSLGPRGLAETQYF.

The chain carries TRBV7-2 and TRBJ2-7; 8 bases match TRBD1. Per the germline V gene, CDR1 is SGHTA and CDR2 is FQGNSA. This CDR3 is 14 amino acids long. The ends lost 5 bases at V and 5 bases at J; junction bases unmatched: 8. Written as DNA, the CDR3 is TGTGCCAGCAGCGCGACAGGGGTAGTCCACGAGCAGTACTTC. As protein: CASSATGVVHEQYF.

CDR3 in DNA: TGTGCCAGTAGTATATGGGGCGCGGGTCAGCCCCAGCATTTT. This translates into CASSIWGAGQPQHF. The chain carries TRBV19 and TRBJ1-5; D perhaps matches TRBD1 (5 bases). Deletions cut 2 bases from V and 6 bases from J, with 11 bases between. The CDR3 has 14 amino acids. Germline V lookup: CDR1 LNHDA, CDR2 SQIVND (reference sequence).

This chain links TRBV5-8 with TRBJ2-7; maybe TRBD1 (6 bases). V shed 3 bases and J shed 5 bases, with 15 bases lying between them. The CDR3 spans 14 residues. Germline CDR1 and CDR2: SGHTS and YDEGEE. CDR3 sequence reads: CASSSLWGRDEQYF. CDR3 DNA: TGTGCCAGCAGCTCCTTATGGGGGCGCGACGAGCAGTACTTC.

This clone was seen only once. The rearrangement links TRBV5-1 to TRBJ2-5; 14 nucleotides agree with TRBD2. Losses at the gene ends were 3 bases for V and 6 bases for J; bases not matched to a gene: 4. This CDR3 has 15 residues. Germline V CDR1 and CDR2: SGHRS, YFSETQ. The CDR3: CASSSGTSGRKTQYF. In DNA, the CDR3 is TGCGCCAGCAGCTCCGGGACTAGCGGGAGAAAGACCCAGTACTTC.

This chain links TRBV4-3 with TRBJ2-3; D might be TRBD1 (5 bases). CDR1 is LGHNA, CDR2 YSLEER, per germline. The V end was cut by 4 bases, the J end by 2 bases, with 13 bases between. The CDR3 sequence is 15 residues long. CDR3 nucleotides: TGCGCCAGCAGCCGAGAGACAGAATTCACAGATACGCAGTATTTT. This translates into CASSRETEFTDTQYF.

The J gene is TRBJ2-3, the V gene TRBV4-3; D is uncertain. CDR3 size: 15 residues. Germline lookup yields CDR1 LGHNA and CDR2 YSLEER. Trimming cost V 0 bases and J 11 bases, with 18 bases left between them. CDR3 residues: CASSQEFSGWDEQYF. The CDR3 bases are TGCGCCAGCAGCCAAGAGTTTTCCGGCTGGGATGAGCAGTATTTT.

This sequence joins TRBV19 and TRBJ2-2, with TRBD2 as a possible D gene (5 bases). Between the trimmed V and J ends, which lost 0 bases and 5 bases, there was a span of 13 bases. Germline CDR1 LNHDA, CDR2 SQIVND (reference sequence). The length of the CDR3 is 16 residues. CDR3 coding DNA: TGTGCCAGTAGTATAGAGTGGGAGCTAACGACCGGGGAGCTGTTTTTT. Protein sequence: CASSIEWELTTGELFF.

This chain connects TRBV29-1 to TRBJ2-2; 14 bases map to TRBD2. In germline, CDR1 is SQVTM, CDR2 ANQGSEA. The CDR3 extends over 16 amino acids. J gave up 5 bases and V 7 bases, and 9 bases lay outside the gene matches. DNA of the CDR3: TGCAGCGGGACAGGGACTAGCGGGAGTATTACCGGGGAGCTGTTTTTT. Its protein product is CSGTGTSGSITGELFF.

The chain combines TRBV6-5 with TRBJ1-2; D unresolved. The germline CDR1 and CDR2 sequences are MNHEY and SVGAGI. The CDR3 loop spans 15 amino acids. The germline V and J ends were trimmed by 6 bases and 0 bases, with 14 bases remaining between them. CDR3 residues: CASSPRVRTNYGYTF. The DNA for the CDR3 is TGTGCCAGCAGCCCCCGGGTCCGAACTAACTATGGCTACACCTTC.

The chain recombines TRBV6-5 with TRBJ2-7; TRBD2 is a possible D gene (6 bases). V was trimmed by 2 bases and J by 6 bases, leaving 17 bases between them. The CDR3 extends over 15 amino acids. Germline CDR1 MNHEY, CDR2 SVGAGI. The CDR3 bases are TGTGCCAGCAGTTACGGGGGGACGGGAAAACTCGAGCAGTACTTC. It encodes CASSYGGTGKLEQYF.

The chain is built from TRBV30 and TRBJ2-7; a possible D gene is TRBD2 (5 bases). The germline V and J ends were trimmed by 5 bases and 6 bases, with 11 bases remaining between them. Germline CDR1 and CDR2: GTSNPN and SVGIG (reference sequence). The CDR3 is 11 amino acids. The CDR3 bases are TGTGCCTGGGGCCGAGAGGGCGAGCAGTACTTC. Translated, it gives CAWGREGEQYF.

This sequence joins TRBV5-5 and TRBJ2-7, with D maybe TRBD2 (6 bases). Germline assignment: CDR1 SGHKS and CDR2 YYEKEE (reference sequence). The CDR3 has 16 amino acids. V lost 0 bases to trimming and J lost 3 bases, with 16 bases between them. The DNA for the CDR3 is TGTGCCAGCAGCTTGGCGCAGGGAAGGGGACTCTACGAGCAGTACTTC. Translated, it gives CASSLAQGRGLYEQYF.

Note on this clone: This same CDR3 is encoded by further DNA sequences in the sample. V is TRBV6-6 and J is TRBJ1-5; D is unclear. CDR3 size: 14 residues. Trimming stripped 2 bases from V and 1 base from J, with 6 bases between. Germline CDR1 and CDR2: MNHNY and SVGAGI (reference sequence). CDR3 nucleotide sequence: TGTGCCAGCAGTTACCGGGGAAGCAATCAGCCCCAGCATTTT. It specifies CASSYRGSNQPQHF.

With regard to this clone: The sample holds other DNA sequences that translate to the same CDR3. The CDR3 is CASSQEPGTEAFF. For the CDR3, the DNA is TGCGCCAGCAGCCAAGAACCTGGGACTGAAGCTTTCTTT. The chain uses TRBV4-3 and TRBJ1-1, with D unclear. The CDR3 extends over 13 amino acids. V lost 0 bases, J lost 5 bases, and 7 bases lay in between. Germline V gene sequence: CDR1 LGHNA, CDR2 YSLEER.

This clone was observed once. This chain links TRBV11-2 with TRBJ2-1; either TRBD1 or TRBD2 may supply D (6 bases each). This CDR3 comprises 12 residues. CDR1 is SGHAT and CDR2 is FQNNGV in the germline V gene. Trimming took off 1 base at V and 11 bases at J, with 9 bases between the two ends. The CDR3 nucleotides are TGTGCCAGCAGCTTAGCCGGGGGCCAGCAGTTCTTC. Its translation: CASSLAGGQQFF.

V usage is TRBV6-1 and J usage is TRBJ1-5, with a weak D call TRBD1 (6 bases). The length of the CDR3 is 15 residues. V lost 5 bases and J lost 4, with 15 bases in between. From germline, CDR1 is MNHNS and CDR2 SASEGT. DNA of the CDR3: TGTGCCAGCAGTCCGGGACAACTACAAAATCAGCCCCAGCATTTT. This codes for CASSPGQLQNQPQHF.

This chain connects TRBV5-1 to TRBJ2-1; D is unresolved. Germline CDR1 reads SGHRS; CDR2 reads YFSETQ. V was clipped by 4 bases and J by 1 base, with 9 bases between them. The CDR3 consists of 14 residues. CDR3 DNA: TGCGCCAGCAGCCCCAAGACTTCCTACAATGAGCAGTTCTTC. It yields the protein CASSPKTSYNEQFF.

This chain uses TRBV12-1 with TRBJ2-5; the table calls TRBD1, which could not be checked here. TRBV12-1 is a pseudogene locus. This CDR3 is 19 amino acids long. The CDR3 protein is CASSFVLVPPGPGQETQYF. CDR3 coding DNA: TGTGCCAGCAGCTTTGTTTTAGTCCCGCCAGGGCCCGGGCAAGAGACCCAGTACTTC.

The chain links TRBV5-5 to TRBJ2-7; D is possibly TRBD2 (5 bases). Looked up from germline, CDR1 is SGHKS and CDR2 is YYEKEE (reference sequence). Trimming took off 0 bases at V and 7 bases at J, with 14 bases between the two ends. This CDR3 region has 14 residues. The CDR3 bases are TGTGCCAGCAGCTTGGATCTACTTCCGGGGGAGCAGTACTTC. It specifies CASSLDLLPGEQYF.

In DNA form, the CDR3 reads TGCGCCACCCGGGCCGTAAGGTCCCTAACCAACACCGGGGAGCTGTTTTTT. Protein: CATRAVRSLTNTGELFF. The V and J genes are TRBV10-2 and TRBJ2-2; D remains ambiguous. The V gene lost 10 bases and the J gene lost 2 bases, with 23 bases spanning the gap. Germline V gene sequence: CDR1 WSHSY, CDR2 SAAADI. This CDR3 is built from 17 residues.

The count of this clone is one. The rearrangement joins TRBV11-2 to TRBJ2-5; the D is unclear. There are 14 residues in the CDR3. CDR1 is SGHAT, CDR2 FQNNGV, per germline. Trimming cost V 6 bases and J 4 bases, with 15 bases left between them. CDR3 region: CASSPKPIRETQYF. DNA for the CDR3: TGTGCCAGCAGTCCTAAGCCCATCCGAGAGACCCAGTACTTC.